Following are 20 T cell receptor beta chains from one sample sequenced in a study of regulatory T cells in long-lasting Graves disease. HTBI primers from iRepertoire and Arm-PCR of CDR3 regions yielded the TCR beta libraries. TCRdb processed the multiplex PCR reads anew with MiXCR; each CDR3 protein has one entry. The repertoire includes 300,000 to 500,000 distinct CDR3 sequences, 20% to 25% of them detected once, and around 21% sits in the top ten. Sample time point: persistent/refractory GD, antithyroid drugs over 5 years with positive TRAb. The TCR library was made from RNA that had been extracted from PBMCs in TRIzol. Sequencing was performed on peripheral blood mononuclear cells (PBMCs), taken when the disease was refractory, from a patient treated with antithyroid drugs. The receptors stem from a female donor with Graves disease.

This clonotype was observed at least ten times. This sequence joins TRBV2 and TRBJ2-7; TRBD2 aligns across 11 bases. The CDR3 has 15 residues. Per the germline V gene, CDR1 is SNHLY and CDR2 is FYNNEI. V shed 3 bases, J shed 1 base, and the junction held 2 bases outside the gene matches. This CDR3 reads CASSDTSGSSYEQYF. CDR3 bases: TGTGCCAGCAGTGATACTAGCGGGAGTTCCTACGAGCAGTACTTC.

There are many counts of this clonotype. The chain joins TRBV27 to TRBJ1-6, with a weak D call TRBD1 (5 bases). The germline V gene has CDR1 MNHEY and CDR2 SMNVEV (reference sequence). Trimming took 4 bases from V and 7 from J, leaving 14 bases between them. The CDR3 spans 15 residues. DNA for the CDR3: TGTGCCAGCAGTTCGCTTGGGGCGCGGAATTCACCCCTCCACTTT. It is translated as CASSSLGARNSPLHF.

As concerns this clonotype: This may come from a read error, since a much larger clone is one base off. The rearrangement joins TRBV27 to TRBJ1-1, with 8 bases matching TRBD1. Germline V gene data show CDR1 as MNHEY and CDR2 as SMNVEV (reference sequence). Trimming took 3 bases from V and 4 from J; bases not matched to a gene: 4. The CDR3 has 14 residues. The chain's CDR3 is CASSFRDRSTEAFF. The CDR3 DNA sequence: TGTGCCAGCAGTTTTCGGGACAGGAGCACTGAAGCTTTCTTT.

The chain recombines TRBV9 with TRBJ2-7; D may be TRBD2 (6 bases). Per germline, CDR1 SGDLS and CDR2 YYNGEE. The CDR3 covers 16 residues. Deletions cut 3 bases from V and 0 bases from J, with 16 bases between. Written as DNA, the CDR3 is TGTGCCAGCAGCGCAGCCTGGGGGGTAGGCTCCTACGAGCAGTACTTC. The encoded protein is CASSAAWGVGSYEQYF. The variable domain in full, with the rest retrieved from reference TRBV9 and TRBJ2-7, is DSGVTQTPKHLITATGQRVTLRCSPRSGDLSVYWYQQSLDQGLQFLIQYYNGEERAKGNILERFSAQQFPDLHSELNLSSLELGDSALYFCASSAAWGVGSYEQYFGPGTRLTVT.

This clonotype appeared many times. V is TRBV7-3 and J is TRBJ1-1; no clear D gene. Trimming cost V 2 bases and J 3 bases, with 7 bases left between them. The CDR3 contains 13 residues. Germline CDR1 and CDR2: SGHTA and FQGTGA. CDR3 nucleotides: TGTGCCAGCAGCTTAGGATCGGACACTGAAGCTTTCTTT. As protein: CASSLGSDTEAFF.

About this clonotype: Germline is not matched at one junction end, which may reflect a read error. This rearrangement joins TRBV6-2 or TRBV6-3 to TRBJ1-6; D is possibly TRBD1 (5 bases). The germline V gene encodes CDR1 MNHEY and CDR2 SVGEGT. The CDR3 runs to 15 residues. The CDR3 here is CASSDPRGHNSPPHF. CDR3 nucleotides: TGTGCCAGCAGTGACCCGAGAGGACACAATTCACCCCCCCACTTT.

Details on this clonotype: A much larger clone differs from this one at a single base, so this may be a read error. No conserved phenylalanine or tryptophan is present at the end of the CDR3, so a read error is the likely explanation. The chain is built from TRBV30 and TRBJ2-5, with a tentative D call TRBD1 (5 bases). The CDR3 runs 13 residues. V dropped 5 bases and J dropped 5 bases, with 15 bases sitting between them. Germline CDR1 and CDR2: GTSNPN and SVGIG (reference sequence). CDR3 in amino acids: CAWDSRRLETQYS. The CDR3 nucleotides read TGTGCCTGGGACAGCCGTCGGTTGGAGACCCAGTACTCC.

This clonotype appeared a few times. This sequence joins TRBV5-4 and TRBJ1-1; no clear D. The V end was cut by 3 bases, the J end by 9 bases, with 12 bases between. This CDR3 spans 12 amino acids. Per germline, CDR1 SGHNT and CDR2 YYREEE (reference sequence). The CDR3 DNA follows: TGTGCCAGCAGCTACCTATCCTCCAAAGCTTTCTTT. Protein: CASSYLSSKAFF.

The chain uses TRBV19 and TRBJ1-1, with no clear D. Deletions cut 7 bases from V and 0 bases from J, with 15 bases between. Germline loops: CDR1 LNHDA, CDR2 SQIVND (reference sequence). The CDR3 extends over 15 amino acids. The CDR3: CASTTPDSMNTEAFF. DNA for the CDR3: TGTGCCAGTACCACCCCGGATTCTATGAACACTGAAGCTTTCTTT.

V is TRBV6-2 or TRBV6-3 and J is TRBJ1-6, with D uncertain. From germline, CDR1 is MNHEY and CDR2 SVGEGT. The CDR3 length is 13 residues. V shed 0 bases and J shed 11 bases, with 8 bases lying between them. DNA for the CDR3: TGTGCCAGCAGTTACTCGACCGTGCCACCCCTCCACTTT. It yields the protein CASSYSTVPPLHF.

This clonotype appeared a few times. The chain has TRBV29-1 and TRBJ1-2; TRBD1 matches 7 bases. From germline, CDR1 is SQVTM and CDR2 ANQGSEA. The CDR3 runs to 13 residues. V gave up 3 bases and J gave up 8 bases; unmatched junction bases: 9. CDR3 bases: TGCAGCGTTGACCCCGGGGGCAGGGGGGGCTACACCTTC. This codes for CSVDPGGRGGYTF. Full variable domain (outside the CDR3, taken from reference TRBV29-1 and TRBJ1-2): SAVISQKPSRDICQRGTSLTIQCQVDSQVTMMFWYRQQPGQSLTLIATANQGSEATYESGFVIDKFPISRPNLTFSTLTVSNMSPEDSSIYLCSVDPGGRGGYTFGSGTRLTVV.

The sample holds a few counts of this clonotype. The chain employs TRBV12-3 or TRBV12-4 and TRBJ1-5; D remains unclear. This CDR3 is built from 14 residues. V gave up 6 bases and J gave up 4 bases, with 13 bases separating them. The CDR3 is CASRFDNINQPQHF. The CDR3 DNA reads as TGTGCCAGCAGGTTCGACAACATAAATCAGCCCCAGCATTTT.

The V and J genes are TRBV11-2 and TRBJ1-3; 8 bases agree with TRBD1. The CDR3 contains 18 residues. Unmatched junction bases numbered 12, after V lost 3 bases and J lost 2 bases. Germline V CDR1 and CDR2: SGHAT, FQNNGV. CDR3 sequence reads: CASSFYNRGFWTGNTIYF. The DNA for the CDR3 is TGTGCCAGCAGCTTCTATAACAGGGGGTTTTGGACTGGAAACACCATATATTTT.

This clonotype was seen a few times. The gene calls are TRBV10-3 and TRBJ2-5; tentatively, D is TRBD1 or TRBD2 (5 bases each). The V and J ends lost 4 bases and 3 bases respectively, with 9 bases between them. CDR1 is ENHRY, CDR2 SYGVKD, per germline. The CDR3 contains 13 residues. CDR3 DNA sequence: TGTGCCATCAGTGGGGACGGAAAAGAGACCCAGTACTTC. Its protein is CAISGDGKETQYF.

This clonotype was seen only a few times. The gene calls are TRBV3-1 and TRBJ1-4; unclear D gene. The length of the CDR3 is 12 residues. Germline V lookup: CDR1 LGHDT, CDR2 YNNKEL (reference sequence). The V end lost 4 bases, the J end lost 5 bases, and 5 bases lay between the germline ends. The chain's CDR3 is CASSRFNEKLFF. CDR3 coding DNA: TGTGCCAGCAGCCGATTCAATGAAAAACTGTTTTTT. Filled out from reference TRBV3-1 and TRBJ1-4, the complete variable domain reads DTAVSQTPKYLVTQMGNDKSIKCEQNLGHDTMYWYKQDSKKFLKIMFSYNNKELIINETVPNRFSPKSPDKAHLNLHINSLELGDSAVYFCASSRFNEKLFFGSGTQLSVL.

This clonotype was seen ten or more times. The V gene is TRBV7-2, the J gene TRBJ2-4; D is unclear. In germline, CDR1 is SGHTA, CDR2 FQGNSA. There are 14 residues in the CDR3. Trimming cost V 5 bases and J 1 base, with 9 bases left between them. CDR3 bases: TGTGCCAGCAGCCCAATGTCCGCCAAAAACATTCAGTACTTC. Its translation is CASSPMSAKNIQYF.

This clonotype came up many times. The chain employs TRBV28 and TRBJ1-1, with 8 bases matching TRBD1. With V trimmed by 3 bases and J by 6 bases, 9 bases remained unmatched. The CDR3 length is 15 residues. Germline V gene sequence: CDR1 MDHEN, CDR2 SYDVKM. The CDR3 loop reads CASSLGTTGVSEAFF. CDR3 coding DNA: TGTGCCAGCAGTTTGGGCACGACAGGGGTCTCTGAAGCTTTCTTT.

As concerns this clonotype: The junction and the germline gene differ at one end; a read error may be behind it. The CDR3 bases are TGTGCCGGCAGTTTAGGGTCGGGGGCGAGGCGCAATCAGCCCCAGCATTTT. Translation gives CAGSLGSGARRNQPQHF. This chain uses TRBV28 with TRBJ1-5; D possibly corresponds to TRBD1 (6 bases). The germline V gene encodes CDR1 MDHEN and CDR2 SYDVKM. The CDR3 extends over 17 amino acids.

The chain couples TRBV6-1 to TRBJ2-7; 9 bases map to TRBD1. Germline CDR1 and CDR2: MNHNS and SASEGT. CDR3 length: 15 residues. After removal of 7 bases from V and 5 bases from J, the junction contained 12 bases not matched to a gene. The CDR3 nucleotides read TGTGCCAGCACCGACCCCGGGACAGGGTCCAACGAGCAGTACTTC. Encoded protein: CASTDPGTGSNEQYF.

V gene TRBV4-2 combines with J gene TRBJ1-2, with D maybe TRBD1 (6 bases). The ends were cut back, 0 bases at V and 5 bases at J, with 13 bases in the middle. Germline loops: CDR1 LGHNA, CDR2 YNFKEQ. CDR3 length: 15 amino acids. CDR3 nucleotide sequence: TGTGCCAGCAGCCAAGATGAGGGGGTAGTATATGGCTACACCTTC. Its protein is CASSQDEGVVYGYTF.